The clone carrying this T cell receptor (beta chain) was detected ten times or more. MiXCR was run by TCRdb on the reads, yielding one entry per CDR3 protein. The sample holds under 850,000 distinct CDR3 sequences, less than 40% seen once. These data originate in a study of T cell repertoires in cytomegalovirus infection. The wider study: Matching HLA type, along with CMV infection, was indicated by public TCR beta signatures.

The V gene end was trimmed by 1 base and the J gene end by 0 bases; junction bases not matched to a gene: 7. Germline CDR1 SGHTA, CDR2 FQGNSA. The CDR3 covers 19 residues. The TCR sequence derives from a human donor in good health (CMV status not recorded). Some clones in this sample may be carry-over from other donors' samples. The V call is TRBV7-2, the J call TRBJ2-6; 9 bases are a match to TRBD1. Input material: PBMCs. The CDR3: CASSLVGTGYFSGANVLTF. DNA of the CDR3: TGTGCCAGCAGCTTAGTGGGGACAGGGTATTTCTCTGGGGCCAACGTCCTGACTTTC.